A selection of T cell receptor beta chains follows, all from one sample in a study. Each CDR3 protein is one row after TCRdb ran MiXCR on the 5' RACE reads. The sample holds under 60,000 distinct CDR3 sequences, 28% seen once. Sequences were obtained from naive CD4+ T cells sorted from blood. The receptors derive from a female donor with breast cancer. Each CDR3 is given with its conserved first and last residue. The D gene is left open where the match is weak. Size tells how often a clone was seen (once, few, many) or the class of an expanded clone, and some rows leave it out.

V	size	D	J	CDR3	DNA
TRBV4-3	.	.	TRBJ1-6	CASSQDLRDSPLHF	TGCGCCAGCAGCCAAGATCTTCGGGATTCACCCCTCCACTTT
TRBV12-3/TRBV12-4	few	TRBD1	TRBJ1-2	CASSVDRGKNGYTF	TGTGCCAGCAGTGTAGACAGGGGGAAGAATGGCTACACCTTC
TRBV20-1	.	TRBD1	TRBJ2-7	CSAGRGTYEQYF	TGCAGTGCTGGCAGGGGGACCTACGAGCAGTACTTC
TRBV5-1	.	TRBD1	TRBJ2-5	CASSFNRGGETQYF	TGCGCCAGCAGCTTTAACAGGGGCGGAGAGACCCAGTACTTC
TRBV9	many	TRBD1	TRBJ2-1	CASSPSGQYNEQFF	TGTGCCAGCAGCCCTTCGGGACAGTACAATGAGCAGTTCTTC
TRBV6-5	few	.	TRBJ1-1	CASSYSGLANTEAFF	TGTGCCAGCAGTTACTCGGGGTTGGCGAACACTGAAGCTTTCTTT
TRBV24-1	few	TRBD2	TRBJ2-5	CATSDSQPGLAGKTQYF	TGTGCCACCAGTGATTCTCAACCGGGACTAGCGGGGAAGACCCAGTACTTC
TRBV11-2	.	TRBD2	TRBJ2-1	CASSPLTSGSPYEQFF	TGTGCCAGCAGCCCTCTGACTAGCGGGAGTCCATATGAGCAGTTCTTC
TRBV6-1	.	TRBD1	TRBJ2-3	CASRRQGVRADTQYF	TGTGCCAGCAGGAGACAGGGAGTGAGGGCAGATACGCAGTATTTT
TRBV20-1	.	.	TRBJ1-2	CSARDSAGDYGYTF	TGCAGTGCTAGAGATTCAGCGGGGGACTATGGCTACACCTTC
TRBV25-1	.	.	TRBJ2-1	CASSEWRVGGEQFF	TGTGCCAGCAGTGAATGGAGGGTAGGGGGAGAGCAGTTCTTC
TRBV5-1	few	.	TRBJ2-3	CASSPVREPSTDTQYF	TGCGCCAGCAGCCCAGTAAGAGAACCTAGCACAGATACGCAGTATTTT
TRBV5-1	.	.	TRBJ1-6	CASSPARGGGSPLHF	TGCGCCAGCAGCCCAGCTCGAGGGGGGGGATCACCCCTCCACTTT
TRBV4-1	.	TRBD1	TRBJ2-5	CASSLIQGVGETQYF	TGCGCCAGCAGCCTAATCCAGGGGGTAGGAGAGACCCAGTACTTC
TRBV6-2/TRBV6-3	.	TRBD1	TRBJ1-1	CASRPGTDDYDGTEAFF	TGTGCCAGCAGACCCGGGACAGACGATTATGATGGCACTGAAGCTTTCTTT
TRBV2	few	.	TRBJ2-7	CASSEDPTVYEQYF	TGTGCCAGCAGTGAGGACCCAACAGTCTACGAGCAGTACTTC
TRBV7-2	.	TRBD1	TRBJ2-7	CASSYGKPGQPPYEQYF	TGTGCCAGCAGCTACGGGAAACCGGGACAGCCCCCCTACGAGCAGTACTTC
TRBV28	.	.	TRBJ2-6	CASSWARDSSGANVLTF	TGTGCCAGCAGTTGGGCCAGGGACTCCTCTGGGGCCAACGTCCTGACTTTC
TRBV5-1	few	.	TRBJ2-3	CASSFIETTDTQYF	TGCGCCAGCAGCTTTATAGAGACCACAGATACGCAGTATTTT
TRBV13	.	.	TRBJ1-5	CASSFPGEPQHF	TGTGCCAGCAGCTTCCCCGGCGAGCCCCAGCATTTT
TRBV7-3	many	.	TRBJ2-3	CASSLTTGVGPQYF	TGTGCCAGCAGCTTAACTACGGGGGTGGGTCCGCAGTATTTT
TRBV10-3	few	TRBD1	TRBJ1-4	CAISRGQTNEKLFF	TGTGCCATCAGCCGGGGACAGACTAATGAAAAACTGTTTTTT
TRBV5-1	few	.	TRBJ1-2	CASSLVPNYGYTF	TGCGCCAGCAGCTTGGTCCCAAACTATGGCTACACCTTC
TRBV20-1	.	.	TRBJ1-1	CSASGHQNTEAFF	TGCAGTGCTAGCGGACACCAGAACACTGAAGCTTTCTTT
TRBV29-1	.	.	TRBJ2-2	CSVGRTRNGELFF	TGCAGCGTGGGTCGGACCCGGAACGGGGAGCTGTTTTTT
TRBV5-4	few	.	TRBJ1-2	CASSLVDSPYYGYTF	TGTGCCAGCAGCTTGGTGGACAGTCCTTACTATGGCTACACCTTC